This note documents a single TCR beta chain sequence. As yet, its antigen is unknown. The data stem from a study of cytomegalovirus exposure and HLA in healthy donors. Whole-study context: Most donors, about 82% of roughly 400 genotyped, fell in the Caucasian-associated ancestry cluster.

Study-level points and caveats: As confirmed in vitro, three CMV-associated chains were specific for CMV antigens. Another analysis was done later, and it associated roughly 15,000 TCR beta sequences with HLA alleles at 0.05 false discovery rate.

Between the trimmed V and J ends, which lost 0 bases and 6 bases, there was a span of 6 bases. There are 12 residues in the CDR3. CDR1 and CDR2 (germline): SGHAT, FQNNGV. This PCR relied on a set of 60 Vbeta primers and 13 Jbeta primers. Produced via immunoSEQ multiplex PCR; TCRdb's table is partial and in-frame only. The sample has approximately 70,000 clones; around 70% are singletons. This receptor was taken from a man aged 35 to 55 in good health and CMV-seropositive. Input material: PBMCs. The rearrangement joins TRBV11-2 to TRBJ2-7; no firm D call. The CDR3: CASSLDFIEQYF. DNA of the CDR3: TGTGCCAGCAGCTTAGATTTCATCGAGCAGTACTTC.